A single sample gave rise to the 14 T cell receptor beta chains below, sequenced in a study of shared clonotypes between healthy human individuals. Measured with immunoSEQ multiplex PCR; TCRdb has only the in-frame clones, and not every one. Counted here are fewer than 650,000 clones, 76% occurring once; the ten biggest clones make up 10% to 15%. The sample was PBMCs. Receptor source: a woman aged 40 to 50 in good health. Some clones in this sample may be carry-over from other donors' samples.

CDR3 coding DNA: TGTGCCAGTAGTCTAAGAGGGGCTAACTCTGGAAACACCATATATTTT. It translates to CASSLRGANSGNTIYF. This chain connects TRBV19 to TRBJ1-3, with a weak D call TRBD1 (5 bases). Germline V gene sequence: CDR1 LNHDA, CDR2 SQIVND (reference sequence). The CDR3 length is 16 residues. Trimming stripped 5 bases from V and 0 bases from J, with 14 bases between.

The count of this clone is one. One end of the junction does not line up with germline, which may come from a read error. This chain uses TRBV28 with TRBJ2-5; TRBD2 might be the D (5 bases). The CDR3 contains 14 residues. Germline CDR1 and CDR2: MDHEN and SYDVKM. The CDR3 loop is CAGSLRYGRQTQYF. The CDR3, as DNA: TGTGCCGGCAGTTTACGGTATGGGAGACAGACCCAGTACTTC.

This rearrangement joins TRBV7-9 to TRBJ2-6; D gene ambiguous. V shed 1 base and J shed 4 bases, with 14 bases lying between them. Germline values: CDR1 SEHNR, CDR2 FQNEAQ (reference sequence). This CDR3 is 17 amino acids long. The CDR3 DNA reads TGTGCCAGCAGCTTAGGTCTCTGGCGTCGGGGGGCCAACGTCCTGACTTTC. It encodes CASSLGLWRRGANVLTF. The full variable domain, with the rest looked up from reference TRBV7-9 and TRBJ2-6, is DTGVSQNPRHKITKRGQNVTFRCDPISEHNRLYWYRQTLGQGPEFLTYFQNEAQLEKSRLLSDRFSAERPKGSFSTLEIQRTEQGDSAMYLCASSLGLWRRGANVLTFGAGSRLTVL.

Only a few counts were recorded for this clone. The rearrangement links TRBV28 to TRBJ2-7; D is tentatively TRBD1 or TRBD2 (6 bases each). Germline V CDR1 and CDR2: MDHEN, SYDVKM. CDR3 length: 15 amino acids. V dropped 8 bases and J dropped 2 bases, with 19 bases sitting between them. Written as DNA, the CDR3 is TGTGCCAGCCAACAAGGGGGGATCGCCACCTACGAGCAGTACTTC. Translating it yields CASQQGGIATYEQYF.

The chain links TRBV7-9 to TRBJ2-4; D gene unclear. Between the trimmed V and J ends, which lost 2 bases and 0 bases, there was a span of 17 bases. The CDR3 length is 18 residues. The V gene's germline CDR1 is SEHNR and CDR2 FQNEAQ (reference sequence). The CDR3 sequence is CASSLPASSVVAKNIQYF. The CDR3 DNA reads TGTGCCAGCAGCTTACCGGCGTCCAGTGTAGTAGCCAAAAACATTCAGTACTTC.

V is TRBV15 and J is TRBJ2-5; TRBD1 or TRBD2 may be the D gene (5 bases each). The CDR3 runs 16 residues. Between the trimmed V and J ends, which lost 1 base and 5 bases, there was a span of 17 bases. From germline, CDR1 is LNHNV and CDR2 YYDKDF (reference sequence). CDR3 DNA sequence: TGTGCCACCAGCAGAGCTGGACTCTCCGGGGCCGAGACCCAGTACTTC. As protein: CATSRAGLSGAETQYF.

The V call is TRBV27, the J call TRBJ1-2, with TRBD1 matching over 8 bases. The CDR3 extends over 14 amino acids. CDR1 and CDR2 (germline): MNHEY, SMNVEV (reference sequence). With 6 bases clipped from V and 9 bases from J, the junction kept 12 bases outside the gene matches. The CDR3 sequence is CASRGTGDSNSYTF. CDR3 bases: TGTGCCAGCAGGGGGACAGGAGATTCCAATAGCTACACCTTC.

J is TRBJ1-1 and V is TRBV6-4; the D is unclear. Germline V gene lookup returns CDR1 MRHNA and CDR2 SNTAGT. The ends were cut back, 5 bases at V and 2 bases at J, with 9 bases in the middle. The CDR3 sequence is 13 residues long. The CDR3 bases are TGTGCCAGCAGTCGGAGTTTTAACACTGAAGCTTTCTTT. Its protein is CASSRSFNTEAFF.

This clone appeared once. The rearrangement links TRBV5-1 to TRBJ2-6; D may match TRBD1 or TRBD2 (5 bases each). Per the germline V gene, CDR1 is SGHRS and CDR2 is YFSETQ. V was pared by 5 bases and J by 0 bases, with 6 bases between. The CDR3 extends over 14 amino acids. Here the CDR3 DNA reads TGCGCCAGCAGGGGGGACTCTGGGGCCAACGTCCTGACTTTC. Translated, it gives CASRGDSGANVLTF.

The chain recombines TRBV27 with TRBJ2-7; 12 bases fit TRBD2. From germline, CDR1 is MNHEY and CDR2 SMNVEV (reference sequence). The CDR3 is 14 amino acids. Losses at the gene ends were 6 bases for V and 5 bases for J; bases not matched to a gene: 5. This CDR3 is CASRELAGGHEQYF. The CDR3 DNA reads as TGTGCCAGCAGGGAACTAGCGGGAGGCCACGAGCAGTACTTC.

Only a few counts were recorded for this clone. The chain is built from TRBV15 and TRBJ1-4; tentative D call: TRBD1 (5 bases). The CDR3 is 15 residues long. CDR1 and CDR2 from the germline V gene are LNHNV and YYDKDF (reference sequence). V was clipped by 5 bases and J by 8 bases, with 18 bases between them. This chain's CDR3 is CATSPMRGSDEKLFF. The CDR3 DNA follows: TGTGCCACCAGCCCCATGCGGGGGAGTGACGAAAAACTGTTTTTT.

This chain links TRBV6-1 with TRBJ1-1; TRBD1 is a possible D gene (6 bases). This CDR3 is built from 14 residues. Per germline, CDR1 MNHNS and CDR2 SASEGT. V lost 0 bases and J 1 base, leaving 6 bases between the germline ends. The CDR3 DNA reads as TGTGCCAGCAGTGAAGCACAGGGGAACACTGAAGCTTTCTTT. Translating gives CASSEAQGNTEAFF.

The chain couples TRBV15 to TRBJ2-7; D gene unclear. Trimming left V 1 base short and J 0 bases short, with 10 bases between. The germline gives CDR1 LNHNV, CDR2 YYDKDF (reference sequence). CDR3 length: 15 amino acids. The CDR3 is CATSRGQGYSYEQYF. In nucleotides, the CDR3 is TGTGCCACCAGCAGAGGCCAAGGGTACTCCTACGAGCAGTACTTC.

V and J are TRBV7-2 and TRBJ2-7; no firm D call. Deletions cut 2 bases from V and 6 bases from J, with 5 bases between. The CDR3 runs to 11 residues. Germline lookup yields CDR1 SGHTA and CDR2 FQGNSA. The CDR3 reads CASSLKSEQYF. For the CDR3, the DNA is TGTGCCAGCAGCTTAAAGTCCGAGCAGTACTTC. The full variable domain, with the rest looked up from reference TRBV7-2 and TRBJ2-7, is GAGVSQSPSNKVTEKGKDVELRCDPISGHTALYWYRQSLGQGLEFLIYFQGNSAPDKSGLPSDRFSAERTGGSVSTLTIQRTQQEDSAVYLCASSLKSEQYFGPGTRLTVT.